This T cell receptor beta chain was observed in a study of blood T cell repertoires in COVID-19. Original handling: Nucleated cell number was recorded as an estimate derived from reference gene primer amplification. Profiling relied on immunoSEQ multiplex PCR, and the TCRdb table lists in-frame clones only, not all of them. The D gene and trimming were derived from the DNA, and the V and J assignments and clone size from that table. In the table there are about 190,000 clones, around 85% of which are singletons. The CDR3 is made up of 13 amino acids. The V gene's germline CDR1 is SGHNT and CDR2 YYREEE (reference sequence). The V and J ends lost 1 base and 3 bases, in that order; junction bases with no gene match: 1. Seattle patients were enrolled during active infection and followed longitudinally.

This chain connects TRBV5-4 to TRBJ2-7; 7 bases map to TRBD1. The specimen was peripheral blood. The TCR sequence derives from a man older than 75 with COVID-19, enrolled during active disease. As DNA, the CDR3 is TGTGCCAGCAGCTTGAACAGGGGCTACGAGCAGTACTTC. Translated: CASSLNRGYEQYF.